The 5 T cell receptor beta chains below come from one sample, sequenced in a study of post-analysis software for immune sequencing data. The study, taken as a whole, reports: Included in a set of about 5 TRBV segments more frequent in patients than controls were TRBV5-6, TRBV5-1 and TRBV20-1.

These receptors' targets are unknown. Unique molecular identifiers featured in each of the TCR beta cDNA libraries. TCRdb ran MiXCR on the PCR reads and lists one entry per CDR3 protein. The sample yields fewer than 850,000 distinct CDR3 sequences, 25% to 30% seen once. Sequenced material: blood. These receptors originate from a girl aged 5 to 17 with multiple sclerosis.

The CDR3 reads CASSSPPLSGLSNQPQHF. The CDR3 region has the DNA TGTGCCAGCAGTTCTCCCCCCCTTTCGGGTCTTAGCAATCAGCCCCAGCATTTT. The rearrangement links TRBV28 to TRBJ1-5; D is undetermined. V gave up 4 bases and J gave up 0 bases, with 19 bases separating them. Germline CDR1 MDHEN, CDR2 SYDVKM. This CDR3 region has 18 residues.

This chain joins TRBV11-2 and TRBJ2-1; 11 bases map to TRBD2. CDR1 SGHAT and CDR2 FQNNGV come from the germline V gene. The CDR3 runs 16 residues. Trimming at V came to 5 bases and at J to 4 bases, leaving 7 bases not matched to a gene. CDR3 residues: CASSPLIAGGYNEQFF. In DNA form, the CDR3 reads TGTGCCAGCAGCCCCCTAATAGCGGGGGGGTACAATGAGCAGTTCTTC.

The chain combines TRBV14 with TRBJ2-6; possibly TRBD1 for D (5 bases). The CDR3 has 15 residues. V was pared by 1 base and J by 4 bases, with 8 bases between. Per germline, CDR1 SGHDN and CDR2 FVKESK. The CDR3 reads CASSQVTAGANVLTF. DNA for the CDR3: TGTGCCAGCAGCCAAGTGACAGCCGGGGCCAACGTCCTGACTTTC.

This chain connects TRBV20-1 to TRBJ1-5; unclear D gene. CDR1 is DFQATT, CDR2 SNEGSKA, per germline (reference sequence). Trimming removed 2 bases at V and 2 bases at J, with 10 bases between. The CDR3 is 14 amino acids. The CDR3 DNA sequence: TGCAGTGCTAGATTTTGGGAGGGCAATCAGCCCCAGCATTTT. This codes for CSARFWEGNQPQHF.

The genes are TRBV7-2 and TRBJ1-1; a weak D match, TRBD1 (5 bases). The CDR3 extends over 14 amino acids. CDR1 SGHTA and CDR2 FQGNSA come from the germline V gene. V was cut by 5 bases and J by 4 bases, with 14 bases left in between. The CDR3 loop is CASSQSGRRTEAFF. CDR3 DNA sequence: TGTGCCAGCAGCCAATCGGGGCGACGCACTGAAGCTTTCTTT.